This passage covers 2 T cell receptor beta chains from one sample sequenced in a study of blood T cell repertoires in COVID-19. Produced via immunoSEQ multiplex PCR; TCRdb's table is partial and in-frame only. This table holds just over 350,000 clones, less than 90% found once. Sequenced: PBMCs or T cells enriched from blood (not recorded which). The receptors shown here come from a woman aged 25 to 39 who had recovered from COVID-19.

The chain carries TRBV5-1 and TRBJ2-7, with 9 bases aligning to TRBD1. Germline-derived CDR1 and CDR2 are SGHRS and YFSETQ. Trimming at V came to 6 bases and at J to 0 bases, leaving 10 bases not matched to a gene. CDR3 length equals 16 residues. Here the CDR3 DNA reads TGCGCCAGCAACCAATTAGGGGGACAGGGCTCCTACGAGCAGTACTTC. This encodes CASNQLGGQGSYEQYF. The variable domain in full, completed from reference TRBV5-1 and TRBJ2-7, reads KAGVTQTPRYLIKTRGQQVTLSCSPISGHRSVSWYQQTPGQGLQFLFEYFSETQRNKGNFPGRFSGRQFSNSRSEMNVSTLELGDSALYLCASNQLGGQGSYEQYFGPGTRLTVT.

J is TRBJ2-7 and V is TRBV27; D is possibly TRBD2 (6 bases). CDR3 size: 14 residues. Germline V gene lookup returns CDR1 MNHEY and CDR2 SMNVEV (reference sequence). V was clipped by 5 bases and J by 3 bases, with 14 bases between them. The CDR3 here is CASSPVEGHYEQYF. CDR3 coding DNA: TGTGCCAGCAGTCCGGTGGAGGGCCACTACGAGCAGTACTTC.